The 2 T cell receptor beta chains listed next were all sequenced from one sample in a study of blood T cell repertoires in COVID-19. The data were produced by immunoSEQ multiplex PCR, yet TCRdb's version contains in-frame clones alone and is incomplete. The sample records approximately 11,000 clones, around four fifths being singletons. Source material: peripheral blood. The receptors shown here come from a woman aged 55-75 years with acute or convalescent COVID-19.

The rearrangement joins TRBV5-1 to TRBJ2-3; D gene ambiguous. CDR1 and CDR2 (germline): SGHRS, YFSETQ. There are 17 residues in the CDR3. V lost 0 bases and J lost 5, with 19 bases in between. The CDR3 protein is CASSLALAPISGDTQYF. For the CDR3, the DNA is TGCGCCAGCAGCTTGGCCCTGGCACCAATTTCGGGAGATACGCAGTATTTT.

The J gene is TRBJ2-2, the V gene TRBV7-6; tentative D call: TRBD1 (5 bases). With 0 bases removed from V and 0 bases from J, the gap between germline ends came to 11 bases. Germline V lookup: CDR1 SGHVS, CDR2 FNYEAQ. The CDR3 runs 17 residues. The CDR3 protein is CASSLAYVTANTGELFF. The CDR3 nucleotides read TGTGCCAGCAGCTTAGCTTATGTGACAGCGAACACCGGGGAGCTGTTTTTT.